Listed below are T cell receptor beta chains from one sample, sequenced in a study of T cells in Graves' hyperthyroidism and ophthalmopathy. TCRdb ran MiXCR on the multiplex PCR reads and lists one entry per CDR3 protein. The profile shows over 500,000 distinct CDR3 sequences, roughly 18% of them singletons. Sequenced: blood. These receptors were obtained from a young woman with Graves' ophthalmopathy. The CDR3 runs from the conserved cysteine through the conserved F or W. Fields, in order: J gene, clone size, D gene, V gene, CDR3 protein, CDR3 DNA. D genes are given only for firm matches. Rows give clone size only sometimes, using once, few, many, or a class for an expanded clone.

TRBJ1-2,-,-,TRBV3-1,CASSQDVGYASGDSSYGYTF,TGTGCCAGCAGCCAAGATGTCGGGTATGCTTCGGGGGACTCCTCCTATGGCTACACCTTC
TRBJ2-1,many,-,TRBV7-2,CASSLRGAGEQFF,TGTGCCAGCAGCTTAAGAGGGGCCGGTGAGCAGTTCTTC
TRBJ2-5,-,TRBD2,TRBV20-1,CSARLLAGDSSWQETQYF,TGCAGTGCTAGACTTCTAGCGGGAGATTCGAGTTGGCAAGAGACCCAGTACTTC
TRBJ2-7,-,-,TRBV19,CASSMRSLSAYEQYF,TGTGCCAGTAGTATGAGAAGCCTTTCCGCCTACGAGCAGTACTTC
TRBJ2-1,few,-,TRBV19,CASSMPRGNEQFF,TGTGCCAGTAGTATGCCGAGGGGGAATGAGCAGTTCTTC
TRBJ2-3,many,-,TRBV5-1,CASLPFPGSTDTQYF,TGCGCCAGTCTCCCTTTTCCGGGGAGCACAGATACGCAGTATTTT
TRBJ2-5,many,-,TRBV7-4,CASSPRAAQETQYF,TGTGCCAGCAGCCCTCGGGCCGCTCAAGAGACCCAGTACTTC
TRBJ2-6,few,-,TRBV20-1,CSARGYSGANVLTF,TGCAGTGCTAGAGGGTACTCTGGGGCCAACGTCCTGACTTTC
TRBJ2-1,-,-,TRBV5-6,CASSLYYEQFF,TGTGCCAGCAGCCTTTATTATGAGCAGTTCTTC
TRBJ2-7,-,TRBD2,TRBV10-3,CAISWGTSPIGKGQYF,TGTGCCATCAGTTGGGGGACTAGCCCCATTGGGAAAGGGCAGTACTTC
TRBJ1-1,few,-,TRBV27,CASSLSSRTNTEAFF,TGTGCCAGCAGTTTATCGTCCAGGACGAACACTGAAGCTTTCTTT
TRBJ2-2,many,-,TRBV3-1,CASSQVTGINTGELFF,TGTGCCAGCAGCCAAGTTACCGGGATCAACACCGGGGAGCTGTTTTTT
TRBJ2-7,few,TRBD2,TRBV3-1,CASSQLTLAAYEQYF,TGTGCCAGCAGCCAGCTTACACTAGCGGCCTACGAGCAGTACTTC
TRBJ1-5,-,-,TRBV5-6,CASSWGHFSNQPQHF,TGTGCCAGCAGCTGGGGACATTTTAGCAATCAGCCCCAGCATTTT
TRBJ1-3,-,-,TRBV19,CASSMEDSTSSGNTIYF,TGTGCCAGTAGTATGGAAGACAGTACTAGCTCTGGAAACACCATATATTTT
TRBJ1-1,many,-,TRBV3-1,CASSQEIGGPEAFF,TGTGCCAGCAGCCAAGAGATCGGGGGACCTGAAGCTTTCTTT
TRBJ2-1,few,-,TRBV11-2,CAASDGYTYNEQFF,TGTGCCGCCTCCGACGGATATACCTACAATGAGCAGTTCTTC
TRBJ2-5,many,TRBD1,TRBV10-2,CASSVERGRGETQYF,TGCGCCAGCAGTGTGGAGAGGGGGCGAGGTGAGACCCAGTACTTC
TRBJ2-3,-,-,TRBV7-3,CASSLGPITDTQYF,TGTGCCAGCAGCTTAGGACCGATCACAGATACGCAGTATTTT
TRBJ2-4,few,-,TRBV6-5,CASSYSGDNIQYF,TGTGCCAGCAGTTACTCGGGGGACAACATTCAGTACTTC
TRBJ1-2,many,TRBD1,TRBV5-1,CASSMDRGTYGYTF,TGCGCCAGCAGCATGGACAGGGGTACCTATGGCTACACCTTC
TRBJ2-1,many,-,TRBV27,CASERLGWGSGRNNEQFF,TGTGCCAGCGAGAGATTGGGTTGGGGAAGTGGGCGAAACAATGAGCAGTTCTTC
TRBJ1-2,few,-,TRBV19,CASSQIGNYGYTF,TGTGCCAGTAGTCAGATCGGGAACTATGGCTACACCTTC
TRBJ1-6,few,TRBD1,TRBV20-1,CSAPGQGDSYYNSPLHF,TGCAGTGCTCCGGGACAGGGGGATAGCTACTATAATTCACCCCTCCACTTT
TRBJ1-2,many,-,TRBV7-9,CASSLGAQYGYTF,TGTGCCAGCAGCTTAGGGGCGCAGTATGGCTACACCTTC
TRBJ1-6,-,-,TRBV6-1,CASNPRGEPNSPLHF,TGTGCCAGCAACCCTAGGGGGGAGCCCAATTCACCCCTCCACTTT
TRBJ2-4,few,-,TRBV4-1,CASSHPVRGVENIQYF,TGCGCCAGCAGCCACCCGGTCAGGGGGGTTGAAAACATTCAGTACTTC
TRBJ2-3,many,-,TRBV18,CASSPVRVPTDTQYF,TGTGCCAGCTCACCAGTGAGGGTACCAACAGATACGCAGTATTTT
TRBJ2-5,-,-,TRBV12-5,CASGYGGAGPQETQYF,TGTGCTAGTGGTTACGGTGGTGCGGGCCCCCAAGAGACCCAGTACTTC
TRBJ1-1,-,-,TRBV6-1,CASSRGGGANTEVFF,TGTGCCAGCAGCCGGGGTGGCGGGGCGAACACTGAAGTTTTCTTT
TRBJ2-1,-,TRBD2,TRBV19,CASSKLAGAFTETNEQFF,TGTGCCAGTAGTAAACTAGCGGGGGCCTTCACAGAAACCAATGAGCAGTTCTTC
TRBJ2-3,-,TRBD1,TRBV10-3,CAITEGQGSTDTQYF,TGTGCCATCACCGAGGGACAGGGTAGCACAGATACGCAGTATTTT
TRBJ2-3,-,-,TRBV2,CPSSAGGSGTDTQYF,TGTCCCAGCAGCGCAGGGGGGTCGGGCACAGATACGCAGTATTTT
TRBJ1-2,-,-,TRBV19,CASTLVDSNYGYTF,TGTGCCAGTACCTTGGTGGACAGCAACTATGGCTACACCTTC
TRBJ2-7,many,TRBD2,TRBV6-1,CASSALAGEGDEQYF,TGTGCCAGCAGTGCCTTAGCGGGAGAGGGCGACGAGCAGTACTTC
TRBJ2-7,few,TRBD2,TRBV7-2,CASSFRGGWTDSYEQYF,TGTGCCAGCAGCTTCCGGGGGGGATGGACGGACTCCTACGAGCAGTACTTC
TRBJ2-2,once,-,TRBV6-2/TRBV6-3,CASSYGPGRGTGELFF,TGTGCCAGCAGTTACGGGCCAGGCAGAGGCACCGGGGAGCTGTTTTTT